The clone carrying this TCR beta chain was picked up a small number of times. The length of the CDR3 is 15 residues. The V end was cut by 1 base, the J end by 0 bases, with 11 bases between. Germline values: CDR1 SGHNT, CDR2 YYREEE (reference sequence). The data belong to a study of T cells after yellow fever vaccination. MiXCR, applied by TCRdb to the 5' RACE reads, yields one record per CDR3 protein. The sample contains 500,000 to 650,000 distinct CDR3 sequences, less than 20% of which appear only once. The sample in question was PBMCs, obtained 5 to 6 days after the first yellow fever vaccination. This rearrangement joins TRBV5-4 to TRBJ2-7; D is ambiguous. The sequence was obtained from a man aged 18 to 35 who received the YFV17D yellow fever vaccine. The CDR3 coding sequence is TGTGCCAGCAGCTTGAATTACGGAGACTCCTACGAGCAGTACGTC. Its protein is CASSLNYGDSYEQYV.